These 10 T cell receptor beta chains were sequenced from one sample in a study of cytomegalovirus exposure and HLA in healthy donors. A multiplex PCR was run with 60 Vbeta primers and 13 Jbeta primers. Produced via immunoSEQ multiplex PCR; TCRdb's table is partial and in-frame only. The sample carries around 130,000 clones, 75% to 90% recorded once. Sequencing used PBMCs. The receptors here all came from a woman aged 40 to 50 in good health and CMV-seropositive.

This chain's CDR3 is CAISLEGSNQPQHF. Written as DNA, the CDR3 is TGTGCCATCTCGTTGGAGGGGAGCAATCAGCCCCAGCATTTT. The V and J genes are TRBV10-3 and TRBJ1-5, with D perhaps TRBD1 (5 bases). The length of the CDR3 is 14 residues. Trimming took 8 bases from V and 1 from J, leaving 12 bases between them. Germline V lookup: CDR1 ENHRY, CDR2 SYGVKD.

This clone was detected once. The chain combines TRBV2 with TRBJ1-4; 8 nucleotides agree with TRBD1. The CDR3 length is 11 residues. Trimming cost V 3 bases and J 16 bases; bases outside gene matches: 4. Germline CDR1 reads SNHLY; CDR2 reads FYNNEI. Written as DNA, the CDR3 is TGTGCCAGCAGTGACCGGGACAGGCCGTTTTTT. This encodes CASSDRDRPFF.

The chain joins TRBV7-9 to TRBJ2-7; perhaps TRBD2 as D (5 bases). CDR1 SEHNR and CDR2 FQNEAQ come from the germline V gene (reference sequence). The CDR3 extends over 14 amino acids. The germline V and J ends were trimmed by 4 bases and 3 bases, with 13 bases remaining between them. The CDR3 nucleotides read TGTGCCAGCAGCTCCGACTACACTGACTACGAGCAGTACTTC. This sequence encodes CASSSDYTDYEQYF.

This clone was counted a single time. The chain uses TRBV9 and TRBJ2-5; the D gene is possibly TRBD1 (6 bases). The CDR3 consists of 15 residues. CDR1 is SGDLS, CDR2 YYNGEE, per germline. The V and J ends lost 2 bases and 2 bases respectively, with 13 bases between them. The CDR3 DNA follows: TGTGCCAGCAGCGTCCCAACGACAGGACAAGAGACCCAGTACTTC. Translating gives CASSVPTTGQETQYF.

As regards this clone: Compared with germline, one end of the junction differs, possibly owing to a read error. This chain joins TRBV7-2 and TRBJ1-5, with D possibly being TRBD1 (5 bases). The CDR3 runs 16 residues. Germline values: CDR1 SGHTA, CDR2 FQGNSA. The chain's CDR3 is CASSIAGTSGNQPQHF. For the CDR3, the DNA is TGTGCCAGCAGCATAGCCGGGACTAGTGGCAATCAGCCCCAGCATTTT.

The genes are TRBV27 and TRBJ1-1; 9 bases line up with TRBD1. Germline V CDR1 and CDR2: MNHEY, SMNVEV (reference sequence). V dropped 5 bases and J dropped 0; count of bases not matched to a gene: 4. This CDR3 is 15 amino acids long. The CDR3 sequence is CASSPRDRVNTEAFF. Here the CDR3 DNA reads TGTGCCAGCAGTCCCCGGGACAGGGTGAACACTGAAGCTTTCTTT.

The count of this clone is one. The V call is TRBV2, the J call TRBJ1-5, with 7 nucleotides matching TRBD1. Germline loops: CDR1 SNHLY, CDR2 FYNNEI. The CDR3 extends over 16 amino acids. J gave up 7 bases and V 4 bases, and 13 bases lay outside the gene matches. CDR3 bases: TGTGCCAGCAGTGCCCGGGACAGCGGAATCGGGCAGCCCCAGCATTTT. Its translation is CASSARDSGIGQPQHF. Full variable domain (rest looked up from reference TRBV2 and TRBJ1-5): EPEVTQTPSHQVTQMGQEVILRCVPISNHLYFYWYRQILGQKVEFLVSFYNNEISEKSEIFDDQFSVERPDGSNFTLKIRSTKLEDSAMYFCASSARDSGIGQPQHFGDGTRLSIL.

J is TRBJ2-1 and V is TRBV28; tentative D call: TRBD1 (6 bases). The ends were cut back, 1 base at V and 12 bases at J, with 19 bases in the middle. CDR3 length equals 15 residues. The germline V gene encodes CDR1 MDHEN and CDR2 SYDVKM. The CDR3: CASSLSPELVRGQFF. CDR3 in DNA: TGTGCCAGCAGTTTATCTCCTGAGTTGGTCAGGGGGCAGTTCTTC.

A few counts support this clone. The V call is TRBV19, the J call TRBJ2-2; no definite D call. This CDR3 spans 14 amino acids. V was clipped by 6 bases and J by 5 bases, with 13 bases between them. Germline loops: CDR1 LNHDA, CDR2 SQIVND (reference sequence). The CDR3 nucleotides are TGTGCCAGTAGAAGAGATTCACAGACCGGGGAGCTGTTTTTT. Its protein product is CASRRDSQTGELFF.

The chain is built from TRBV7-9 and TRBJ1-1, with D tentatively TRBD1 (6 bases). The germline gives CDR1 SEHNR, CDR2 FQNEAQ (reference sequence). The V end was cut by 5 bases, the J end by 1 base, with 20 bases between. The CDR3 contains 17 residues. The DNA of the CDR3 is TGTGCCAGCAGCCCCCTCAGGGGAGCCAACGGGAACACTGAAGCTTTCTTT. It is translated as CASSPLRGANGNTEAFF. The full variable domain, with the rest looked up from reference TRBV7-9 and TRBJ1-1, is DTGVSQNPRHKITKRGQNVTFRCDPISEHNRLYWYRQTLGQGPEFLTYFQNEAQLEKSRLLSDRFSAERPKGSFSTLEIQRTEQGDSAMYLCASSPLRGANGNTEAFFGQGTRLTVV.